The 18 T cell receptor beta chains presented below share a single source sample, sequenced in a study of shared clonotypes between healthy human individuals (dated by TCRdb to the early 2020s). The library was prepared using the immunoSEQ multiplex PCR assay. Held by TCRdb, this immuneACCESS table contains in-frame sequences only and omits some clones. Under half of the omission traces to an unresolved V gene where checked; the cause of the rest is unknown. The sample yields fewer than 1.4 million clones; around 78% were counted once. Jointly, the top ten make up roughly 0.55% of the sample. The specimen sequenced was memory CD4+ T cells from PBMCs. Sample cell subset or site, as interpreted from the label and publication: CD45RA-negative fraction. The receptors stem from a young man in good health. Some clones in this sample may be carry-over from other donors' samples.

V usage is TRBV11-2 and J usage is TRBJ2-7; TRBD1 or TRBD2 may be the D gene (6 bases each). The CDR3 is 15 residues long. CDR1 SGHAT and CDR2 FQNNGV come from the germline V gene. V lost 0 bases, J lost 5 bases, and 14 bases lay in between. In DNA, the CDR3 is TGTGCCAGCAGCTTAGAGGGGCTCCGGGGGCACGAGCAGTACTTC. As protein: CASSLEGLRGHEQYF.

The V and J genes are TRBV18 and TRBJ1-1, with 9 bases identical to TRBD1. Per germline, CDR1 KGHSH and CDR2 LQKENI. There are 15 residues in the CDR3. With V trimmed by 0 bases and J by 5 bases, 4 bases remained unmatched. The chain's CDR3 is CASSPPQGAKTEAFF. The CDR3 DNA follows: TGTGCCAGCTCACCACCACAGGGGGCGAAAACTGAAGCTTTCTTT. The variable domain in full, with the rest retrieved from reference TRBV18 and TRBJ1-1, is NAGVMQNPRHLVRRRGQEARLRCSPMKGHSHVYWYRQLPEEGLKFMVYLQKENIIDESGMPKERFSAEFPKEGPSILRIQQVVRGDSAAYFCASSPPQGAKTEAFFGQGTRLTVV.

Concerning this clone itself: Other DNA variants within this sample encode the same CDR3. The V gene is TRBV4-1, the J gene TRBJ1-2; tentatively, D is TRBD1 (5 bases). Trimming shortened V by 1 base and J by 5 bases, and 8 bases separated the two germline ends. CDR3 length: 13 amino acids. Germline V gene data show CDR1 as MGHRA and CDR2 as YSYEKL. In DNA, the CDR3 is TGCGCCAGCAGCCAAGTTGGGGGGTATGGCTACACCTTC. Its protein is CASSQVGGYGYTF.

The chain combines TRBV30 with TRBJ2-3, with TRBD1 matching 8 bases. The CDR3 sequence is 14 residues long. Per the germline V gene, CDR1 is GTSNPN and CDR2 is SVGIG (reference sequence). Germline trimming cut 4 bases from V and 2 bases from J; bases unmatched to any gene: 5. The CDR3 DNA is TGTGCCTGGAAGCAGGGGGCTCCCACAGATACGCAGTATTTT. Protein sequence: CAWKQGAPTDTQYF.

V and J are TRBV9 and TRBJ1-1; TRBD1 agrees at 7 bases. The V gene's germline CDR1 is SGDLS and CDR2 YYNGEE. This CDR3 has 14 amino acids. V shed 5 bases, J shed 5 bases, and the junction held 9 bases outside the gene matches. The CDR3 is CASSPGQSYTEAFF. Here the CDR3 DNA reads TGTGCCAGCAGTCCGGGACAGAGTTATACTGAAGCTTTCTTT.

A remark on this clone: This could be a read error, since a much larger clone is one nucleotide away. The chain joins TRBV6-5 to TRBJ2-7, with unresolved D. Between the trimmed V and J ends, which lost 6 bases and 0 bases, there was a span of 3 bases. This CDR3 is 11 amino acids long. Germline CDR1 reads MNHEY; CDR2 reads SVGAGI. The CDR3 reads CASRHSYEQYF. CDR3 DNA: TGTGCCAGCAGGCACTCCTACGAGCAGTACTTC.

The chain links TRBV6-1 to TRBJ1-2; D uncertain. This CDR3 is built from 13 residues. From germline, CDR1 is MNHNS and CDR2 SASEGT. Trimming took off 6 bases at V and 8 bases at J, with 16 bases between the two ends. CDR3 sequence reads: CASSIGSLEGYTF. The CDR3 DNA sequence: TGTGCCAGCAGCATCGGATCCTTAGAAGGCTACACCTTC.

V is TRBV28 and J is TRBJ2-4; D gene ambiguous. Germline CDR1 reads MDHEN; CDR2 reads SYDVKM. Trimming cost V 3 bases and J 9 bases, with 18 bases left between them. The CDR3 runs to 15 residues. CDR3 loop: CASSFEYRVSGIQYF. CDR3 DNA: TGTGCCAGCAGTTTTGAGTATAGGGTCTCTGGCATTCAGTACTTC.

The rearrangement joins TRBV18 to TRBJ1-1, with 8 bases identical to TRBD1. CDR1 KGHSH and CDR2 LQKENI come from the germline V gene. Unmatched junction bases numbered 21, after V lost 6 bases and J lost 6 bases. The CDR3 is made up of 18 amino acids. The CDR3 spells CASSPGQGKYNLWAEAFF. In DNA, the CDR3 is TGTGCCAGCTCTCCAGGACAGGGTAAATACAACTTATGGGCTGAAGCTTTCTTT.

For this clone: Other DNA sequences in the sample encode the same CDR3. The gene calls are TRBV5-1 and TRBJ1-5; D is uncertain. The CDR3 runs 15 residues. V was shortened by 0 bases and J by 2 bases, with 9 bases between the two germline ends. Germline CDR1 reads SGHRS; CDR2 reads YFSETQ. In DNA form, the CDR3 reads TGCGCCAGCAGCTTGGGCAGTTCGGGCAATCAGCCCCAGCATTTT. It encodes CASSLGSSGNQPQHF.

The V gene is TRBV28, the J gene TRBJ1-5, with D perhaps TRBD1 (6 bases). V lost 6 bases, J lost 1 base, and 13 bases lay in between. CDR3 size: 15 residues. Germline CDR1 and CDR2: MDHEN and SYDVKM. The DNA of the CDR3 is TGTGCCAGCAGACATCAGGGGAACAGCAATCAGCCCCAGCATTTT. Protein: CASRHQGNSNQPQHF.

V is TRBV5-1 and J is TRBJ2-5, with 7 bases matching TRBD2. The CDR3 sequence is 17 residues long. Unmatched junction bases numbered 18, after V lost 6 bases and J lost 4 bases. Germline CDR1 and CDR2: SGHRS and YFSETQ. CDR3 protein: CASTPRGGGGMRETQYF. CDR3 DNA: TGCGCCAGCACCCCCCGCGGGGGTGGCGGGATGCGAGAGACCCAGTACTTC.

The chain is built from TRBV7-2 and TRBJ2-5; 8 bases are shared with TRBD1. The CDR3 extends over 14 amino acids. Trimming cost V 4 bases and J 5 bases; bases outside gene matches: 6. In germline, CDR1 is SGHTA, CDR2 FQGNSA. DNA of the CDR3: TGTGCCAGCAGCTCCCAGGGGGCGTCGGAGACCCAGTACTTC. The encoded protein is CASSSQGASETQYF.

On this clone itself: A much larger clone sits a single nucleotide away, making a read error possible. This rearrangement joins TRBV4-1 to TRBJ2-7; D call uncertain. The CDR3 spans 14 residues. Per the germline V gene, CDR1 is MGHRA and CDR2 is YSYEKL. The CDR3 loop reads CASSQSWGSYGQYF. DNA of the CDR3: TGCGCCAGCAGCCAATCATGGGGATCTTACGGGCAGTACTTC.

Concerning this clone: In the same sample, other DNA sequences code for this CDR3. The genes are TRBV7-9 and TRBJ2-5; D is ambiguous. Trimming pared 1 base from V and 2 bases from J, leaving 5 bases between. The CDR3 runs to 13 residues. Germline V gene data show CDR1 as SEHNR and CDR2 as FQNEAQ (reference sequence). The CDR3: CASSLGLQETQYF. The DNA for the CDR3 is TGTGCCAGCAGCTTAGGCCTTCAAGAGACCCAGTACTTC. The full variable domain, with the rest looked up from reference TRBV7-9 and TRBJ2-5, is DTGVSQNPRHKITKRGQNVTFRCDPISEHNRLYWYRQTLGQGPEFLTYFQNEAQLEKSRLLSDRFSAERPKGSFSTLEIQRTEQGDSAMYLCASSLGLQETQYFGPGTRLLVL.

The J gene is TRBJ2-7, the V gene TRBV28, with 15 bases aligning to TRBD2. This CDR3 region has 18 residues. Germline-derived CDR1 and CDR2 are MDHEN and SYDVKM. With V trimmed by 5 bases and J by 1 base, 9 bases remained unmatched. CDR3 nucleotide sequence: TGTGCCAGCAGTCAAGGACTAGCGGGAGGGTCAAGTTCCTACGAGCAGTACTTC. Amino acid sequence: CASSQGLAGGSSSYEQYF.

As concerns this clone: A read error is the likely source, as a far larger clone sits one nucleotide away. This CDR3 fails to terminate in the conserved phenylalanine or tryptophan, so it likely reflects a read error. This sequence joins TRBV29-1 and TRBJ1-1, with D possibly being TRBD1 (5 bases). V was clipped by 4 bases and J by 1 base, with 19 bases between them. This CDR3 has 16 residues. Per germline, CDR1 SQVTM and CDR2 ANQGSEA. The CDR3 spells CSVGAGWGMENTEAFL. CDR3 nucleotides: TGCAGCGTTGGAGCAGGGTGGGGTATGGAGAACACTGAAGCTTTCCTT.

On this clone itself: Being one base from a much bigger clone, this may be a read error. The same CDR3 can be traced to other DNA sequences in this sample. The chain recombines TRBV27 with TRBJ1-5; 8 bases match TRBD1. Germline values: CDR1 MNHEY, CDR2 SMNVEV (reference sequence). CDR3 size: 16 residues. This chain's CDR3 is CASSPRQGWSNQPQHF. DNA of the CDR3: TGCGCCAGCAGTCCTAGACAGGGGTGGAGCAATCAGCCCCAGCATTTT.